Listed here is a single T cell receptor beta chain. Source study methods: Scientists estimated how many nucleated cells there were by amplifying reference gene primers. Using immunoSEQ multiplex PCR, the repertoire was profiled, and TCRdb retains in-frame clones only, with some absent. V, J and clone size are those of that table, while D and trimming were read from the DNA. The data show around 190,000 clones, with roughly 80% seen just once and 7.8% held by the top ten. Seattle patients were enrolled during active infection and followed longitudinally. This entry is derived from a study of blood T cell repertoires in COVID-19. The wider study: Specimens from acute and convalescent COVID-19 originated in the United States, Italy and Spain.

This CDR3 has 13 amino acids. CDR1 SGHTA and CDR2 FQGTGA come from the germline V gene. V lost 2 bases to trimming and J lost 6 bases, with 11 bases between them. The sample was peripheral blood. This sequence originates from a woman in her fifties or sixties with COVID-19, enrolled during active disease. The chain combines TRBV7-3 with TRBJ2-7; a possible D gene is TRBD2 (5 bases). The CDR3 is CASSLALATEQYF. CDR3 sequence (DNA): TGTGCCAGCAGCTTAGCCCTAGCAACCGAGCAGTACTTC.